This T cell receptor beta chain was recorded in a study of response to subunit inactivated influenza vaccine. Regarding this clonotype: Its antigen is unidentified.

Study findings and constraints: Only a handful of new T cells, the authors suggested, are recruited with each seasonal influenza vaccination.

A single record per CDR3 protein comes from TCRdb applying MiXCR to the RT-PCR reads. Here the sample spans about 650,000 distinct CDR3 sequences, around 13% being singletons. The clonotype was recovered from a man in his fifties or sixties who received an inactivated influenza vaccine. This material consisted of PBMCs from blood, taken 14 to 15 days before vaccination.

In DNA, the CDR3 is TGTGCCACCAGCCCCCGACCCGGGACAGGGACCGGCTACACCTTC. Translated, it gives CATSPRPGTGTGYTF. The J gene is TRBJ1-2, the V gene TRBV15, with 9 bases aligning to TRBD1. This CDR3 spans 15 amino acids. Germline lookup yields CDR1 LNHNV and CDR2 YYDKDF (reference sequence). J lost 8 bases, V lost 5 bases, and 12 bases had no gene match.